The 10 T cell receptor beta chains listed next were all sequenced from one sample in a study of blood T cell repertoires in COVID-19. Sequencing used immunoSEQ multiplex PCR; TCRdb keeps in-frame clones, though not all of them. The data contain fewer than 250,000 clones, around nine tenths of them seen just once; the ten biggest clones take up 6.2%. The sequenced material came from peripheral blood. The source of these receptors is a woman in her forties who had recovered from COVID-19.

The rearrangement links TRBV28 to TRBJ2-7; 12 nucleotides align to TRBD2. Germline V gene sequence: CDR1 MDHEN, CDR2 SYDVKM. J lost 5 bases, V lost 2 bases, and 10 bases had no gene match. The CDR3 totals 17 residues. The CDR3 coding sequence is TGTGCCAGCAGTTTAGGACGTGGACTAGCGGGAACCGACGAGCAGTACTTC. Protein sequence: CASSLGRGLAGTDEQYF.

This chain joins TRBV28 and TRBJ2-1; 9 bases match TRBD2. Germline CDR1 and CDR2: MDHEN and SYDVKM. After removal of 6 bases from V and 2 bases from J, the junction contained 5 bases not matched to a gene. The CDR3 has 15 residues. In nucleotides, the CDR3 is TGTGCCAGCAGGCCCCTAGCGGGACCCTACAATGAGCAGTTCTTC. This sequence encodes CASRPLAGPYNEQFF.

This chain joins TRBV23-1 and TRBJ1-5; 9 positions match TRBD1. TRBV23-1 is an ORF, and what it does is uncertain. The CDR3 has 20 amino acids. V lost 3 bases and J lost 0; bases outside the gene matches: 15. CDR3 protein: CASSQPRGDRDEYSNQPQHF. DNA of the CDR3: TGCGCCAGCAGTCAGCCCAGGGGGGACAGGGACGAATATAGCAATCAGCCCCAGCATTTT.

The CDR3 DNA sequence: TGCACCAGCAGCCAAGAGGCCCCAGTAGCTCTAACCTACAATGAGCAGTTCTTC. Protein product: CTSSQEAPVALTYNEQFF. This sequence joins TRBV1 and TRBJ2-1; the listed D gene, TRBD2, was not tested against the DNA. TRBV1 is a recognized pseudogene. The CDR3 totals 18 residues.

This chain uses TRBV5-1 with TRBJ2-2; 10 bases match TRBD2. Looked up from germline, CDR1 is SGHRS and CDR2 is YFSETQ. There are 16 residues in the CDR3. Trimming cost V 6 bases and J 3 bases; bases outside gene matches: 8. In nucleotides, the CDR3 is TGCGCCAGCACACTAGCGGGATCTTTAGACACCGGGGAGCTGTTTTTT. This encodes CASTLAGSLDTGELFF.

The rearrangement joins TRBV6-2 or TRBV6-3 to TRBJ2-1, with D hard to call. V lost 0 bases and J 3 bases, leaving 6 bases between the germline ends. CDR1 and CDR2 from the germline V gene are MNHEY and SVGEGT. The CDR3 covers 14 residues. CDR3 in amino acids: CASSYSRLYNEQFF. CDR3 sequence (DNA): TGTGCCAGCAGTTACTCTAGACTCTACAATGAGCAGTTCTTC.

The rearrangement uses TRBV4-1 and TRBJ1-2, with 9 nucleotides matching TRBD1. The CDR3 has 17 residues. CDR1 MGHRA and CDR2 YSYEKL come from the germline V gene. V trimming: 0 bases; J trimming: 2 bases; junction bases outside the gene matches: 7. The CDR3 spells CASSQDSWTGANYGYTF. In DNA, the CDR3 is TGCGCCAGCAGCCAAGACTCATGGACAGGGGCGAACTATGGCTACACCTTC.

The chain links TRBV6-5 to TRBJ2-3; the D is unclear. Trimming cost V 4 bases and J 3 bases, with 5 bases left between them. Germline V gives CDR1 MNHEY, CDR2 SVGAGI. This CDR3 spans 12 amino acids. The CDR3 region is CASSSKTDTQYF. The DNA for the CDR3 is TGTGCCAGCAGTTCAAAAACAGATACGCAGTATTTT.

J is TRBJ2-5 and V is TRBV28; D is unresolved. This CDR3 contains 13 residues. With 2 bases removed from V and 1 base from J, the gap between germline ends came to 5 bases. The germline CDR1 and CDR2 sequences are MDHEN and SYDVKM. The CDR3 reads CASSLEVQETQYF. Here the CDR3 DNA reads TGTGCCAGCAGTTTAGAGGTCCAAGAGACCCAGTACTTC.

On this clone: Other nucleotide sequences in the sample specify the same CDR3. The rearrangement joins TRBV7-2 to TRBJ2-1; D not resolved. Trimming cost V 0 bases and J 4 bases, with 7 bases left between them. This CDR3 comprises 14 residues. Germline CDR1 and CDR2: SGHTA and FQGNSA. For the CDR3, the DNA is TGTGCCAGCAGCTTAGCGCCAGGATACAATGAGCAGTTCTTC. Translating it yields CASSLAPGYNEQFF.